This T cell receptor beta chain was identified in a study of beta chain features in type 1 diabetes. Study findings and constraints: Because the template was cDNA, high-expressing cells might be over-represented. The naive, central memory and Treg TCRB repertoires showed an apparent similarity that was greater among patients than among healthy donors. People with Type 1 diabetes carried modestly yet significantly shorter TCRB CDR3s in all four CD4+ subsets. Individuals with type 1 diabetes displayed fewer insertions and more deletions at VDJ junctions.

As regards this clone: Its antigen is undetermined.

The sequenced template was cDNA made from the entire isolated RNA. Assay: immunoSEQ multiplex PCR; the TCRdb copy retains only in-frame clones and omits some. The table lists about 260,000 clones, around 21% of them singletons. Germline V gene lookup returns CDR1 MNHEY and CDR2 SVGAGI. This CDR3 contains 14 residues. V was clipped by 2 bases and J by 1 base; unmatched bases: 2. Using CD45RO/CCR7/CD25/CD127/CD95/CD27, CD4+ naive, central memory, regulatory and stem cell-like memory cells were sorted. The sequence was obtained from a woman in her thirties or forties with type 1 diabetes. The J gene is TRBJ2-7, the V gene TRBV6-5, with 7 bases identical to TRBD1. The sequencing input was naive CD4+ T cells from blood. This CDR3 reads CASSYEGQSYEQYF. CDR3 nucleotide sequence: TGTGCCAGCAGTTACGAGGGACAGTCCTACGAGCAGTACTTC.